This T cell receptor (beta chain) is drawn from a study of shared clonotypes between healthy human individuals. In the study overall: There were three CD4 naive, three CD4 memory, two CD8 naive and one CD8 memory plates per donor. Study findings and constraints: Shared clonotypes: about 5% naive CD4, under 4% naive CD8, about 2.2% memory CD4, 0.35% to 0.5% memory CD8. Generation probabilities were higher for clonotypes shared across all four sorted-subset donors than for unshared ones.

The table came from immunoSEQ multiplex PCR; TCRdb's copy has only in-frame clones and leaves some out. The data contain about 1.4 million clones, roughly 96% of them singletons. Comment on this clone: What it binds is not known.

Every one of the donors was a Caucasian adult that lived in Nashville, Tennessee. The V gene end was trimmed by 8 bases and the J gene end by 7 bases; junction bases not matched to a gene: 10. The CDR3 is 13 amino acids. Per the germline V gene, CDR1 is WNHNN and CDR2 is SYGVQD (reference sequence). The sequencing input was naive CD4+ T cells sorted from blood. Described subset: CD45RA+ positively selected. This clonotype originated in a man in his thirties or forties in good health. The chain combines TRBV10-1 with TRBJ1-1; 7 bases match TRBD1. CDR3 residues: CASADRVGGEAFF. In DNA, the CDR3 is TGCGCCAGCGCCGACAGGGTAGGGGGTGAAGCTTTCTTT.